This is a list of T cell receptor beta chains from one sample in a study of OX40 agonist ivuxolimab in advanced cancers. TCRdb's copy holds only in-frame clones and misses some; the assay was immunoSEQ multiplex PCR. The sample lists 50,000 or so clones, approximately 88% occurring once. Material: CD4+ or CD8+ T cells sorted from blood, obtained in a trial of the OX40 agonist ivuxolimab. Receptor source: an adult with an advanced solid tumor such as melanoma, head and neck, liver or kidney cancer. The CDR3 runs from the conserved cysteine through the conserved F or W. D genes are given only for firm matches. For some rows the clone size is stated as once, few or many, or as a class when expanded; others skip it.

v_gene: TRBV2
d_gene: TRBD2
abundance: NA
j_gene: TRBJ2-1
CDR3nt: TGTGCCAGTAGGAGCGGGACTAGTTACAATGAGCAGTTCTTC
CDR3aa: CASRSGTSYNEQFF

v_gene: TRBV28
d_gene: TRBD1
abundance: NA
j_gene: TRBJ2-4
CDR3nt: TGTGCCAGCAGTGGCATTCCGGGACAGATGACCAAAAACATTCAGTACTTC
CDR3aa: CASSGIPGQMTKNIQYF

v_gene: TRBV28
d_gene: TRBD2
abundance: NA
j_gene: TRBJ2-1
CDR3nt: TGTGCCAGCAGTTTTTGGACTAGCGGGAGCTCCTACAATGAGCAGTTCTTC
CDR3aa: CASSFWTSGSSYNEQFF

v_gene: TRBV19
d_gene: NA
abundance: NA
j_gene: TRBJ2-5
CDR3nt: TGTGCCAGTAGTATTCTTCGGGGGAACGAAGAGACCCAGTACTTC
CDR3aa: CASSILRGNEETQYF

v_gene: TRBV28
d_gene: TRBD1
abundance: NA
j_gene: TRBJ1-2
CDR3nt: TGTGCCAGCAGGGTGACAGGGAGGGCGGGCTACACCTTC
CDR3aa: CASRVTGRAGYTF

v_gene: TRBV28
d_gene: NA
abundance: NA
j_gene: TRBJ2-7
CDR3nt: TGTGCCAGCAGTCTCGCGGGGGCTTACGAGCAGTACTTC
CDR3aa: CASSLAGAYEQYF

v_gene: TRBV18
d_gene: NA
abundance: NA
j_gene: TRBJ2-7
CDR3nt: TGTGCCAGCTCACCTACCGGGGACATTTCCTACGAGCAGTACTTC
CDR3aa: CASSPTGDISYEQYF

v_gene: TRBV7-2
d_gene: TRBD1
abundance: NA
j_gene: TRBJ1-1
CDR3nt: TGTGCCAGCAGCTTGGTGGACAGGCCGTCAGAAGCTTTCTTT
CDR3aa: CASSLVDRPSEAFF

v_gene: TRBV2
d_gene: TRBD2
abundance: NA
j_gene: TRBJ2-5
CDR3nt: TGTGCCAGCAGTCGGACTAGCACTAAAGAGACCCAGTACTTC
CDR3aa: CASSRTSTKETQYF

v_gene: TRBV18
d_gene: TRBD1
abundance: medium-sized
j_gene: TRBJ1-1
CDR3nt: TGTGCCAGCTCAGAGGGACAGGGAGGGACTGAAGCTTTCTTT
CDR3aa: CASSEGQGGTEAFF

v_gene: TRBV5-4
d_gene: TRBD2
abundance: few
j_gene: TRBJ2-3
CDR3nt: TGTGCCAGCAGTGGCGGCAGCGGGGGGTGGGATACGCAGTATTTT
CDR3aa: CASSGGSGGWDTQYF

v_gene: TRBV29-1
d_gene: NA
abundance: NA
j_gene: TRBJ1-1
CDR3nt: TGCAGCGTAGGGGTAGCGGGTCCTATAACTGAAGCTTTCTTT
CDR3aa: CSVGVAGPITEAFF

v_gene: TRBV29-1
d_gene: NA
abundance: NA
j_gene: TRBJ2-2
CDR3nt: TGCAGCGTTGAGTTAGCGCTGGTGGACGGGGAGCTGTTTTTT
CDR3aa: CSVELALVDGELFF

v_gene: TRBV15
d_gene: NA
abundance: few
j_gene: TRBJ1-3
CDR3nt: TGTGCCACCAGGCAGATCTCTGGAAACACCATATATTTT
CDR3aa: CATRQISGNTIYF

v_gene: TRBV7-2
d_gene: NA
abundance: NA
j_gene: TRBJ1-5
CDR3nt: TGTGCCAGCAGCTGGGGAGGCAATCAGCCCCAGCATTTT
CDR3aa: CASSWGGNQPQHF

v_gene: TRBV1
d_gene: NA
abundance: NA
j_gene: TRBJ2-2
CDR3nt: TGCACCAGCAGCCAAGATGAATGGCTAGAGGGGTTTGAAACCGGGGAGCTGTTTTTT
CDR3aa: CTSSQDEWLEGFETGELFF

v_gene: TRBV7-9
d_gene: NA
abundance: NA
j_gene: TRBJ1-4
CDR3nt: TGTGCCAGCAGCGCGAAGACAGCAACTAATGAAAAACTGTTTTTT
CDR3aa: CASSAKTATNEKLFF

v_gene: TRBV9
d_gene: NA
abundance: NA
j_gene: TRBJ2-5
CDR3nt: TGTGCCAGCAGCGTAGACTACAGGGACGAGACCCAGTACTTC
CDR3aa: CASSVDYRDETQYF

v_gene: TRBV7-2
d_gene: TRBD2
abundance: few
j_gene: TRBJ2-1
CDR3nt: TGTGCCAGCAGCTTGTGGGCGGGAGGGTTCAATGAGCAGTTCTTC
CDR3aa: CASSLWAGGFNEQFF

v_gene: TRBV4-3
d_gene: NA
abundance: once
j_gene: TRBJ1-2
CDR3nt: TGCGCCAGCAGCCAGGAGTTTGCGGCCGTAGCTAACTATGGCTACACCTTC
CDR3aa: CASSQEFAAVANYGYTF

v_gene: TRBV9
d_gene: NA
abundance: NA
j_gene: TRBJ1-1
CDR3nt: TGTGCCAGCAGCATCCTTGGGGGTGAAGCTTTCTTT
CDR3aa: CASSILGGEAFF

v_gene: TRBV25-1
d_gene: TRBD1
abundance: NA
j_gene: TRBJ1-5
CDR3nt: TGTGCCAGCAGTGGTCGGGACAGCTATCAGCCCCAGCATTTT
CDR3aa: CASSGRDSYQPQHF

v_gene: TRBV7-2
d_gene: NA
abundance: NA
j_gene: TRBJ2-3
CDR3nt: TGTGCCAGCAGCTTAGGGACACCCCGCACAGATACGCAGTATTTT
CDR3aa: CASSLGTPRTDTQYF

v_gene: TRBV27
d_gene: TRBD1
abundance: NA
j_gene: TRBJ2-7
CDR3nt: TGTGCCAGCAGTCTAGGGACAGGTTCCTACGAGCAGTACTTC
CDR3aa: CASSLGTGSYEQYF

v_gene: TRBV5-8
d_gene: TRBD1
abundance: NA
j_gene: TRBJ1-1
CDR3nt: TGTGCCAGCAGCTTTGGGCAGGGGGATGCTGCTTTCTTT
CDR3aa: CASSFGQGDAAFF

v_gene: TRBV27
d_gene: NA
abundance: few
j_gene: TRBJ2-5
CDR3nt: TGTGCCAGCAGTTTATCTCTTCCAGGGGCCACCCAGTACTTC
CDR3aa: CASSLSLPGATQYF

v_gene: TRBV15
d_gene: NA
abundance: NA
j_gene: TRBJ2-5
CDR3nt: TGTGCCACCAGCAGGGGACGGCAGTACCAAGAGACCCAGTACTTC
CDR3aa: CATSRGRQYQETQYF

v_gene: TRBV7-9
d_gene: TRBD2
abundance: NA
j_gene: TRBJ2-1
CDR3nt: TGTGCCAGCAGCCCAGTAGCGGGGGGGGCCTACAATGAGCAGTTCTTC
CDR3aa: CASSPVAGGAYNEQFF

v_gene: TRBV7-2
d_gene: TRBD2
abundance: NA
j_gene: TRBJ2-5
CDR3nt: TGTGCCAGCAGCTTGGTAGCGGGAGCTGAGACCCAGTACTTC
CDR3aa: CASSLVAGAETQYF

v_gene: TRBV11-2
d_gene: NA
abundance: NA
j_gene: TRBJ2-3
CDR3nt: TGTGCCAGCAGCTTAATCACAGATACGCAGTATTTT
CDR3aa: CASSLITDTQYF

v_gene: TRBV18
d_gene: NA
abundance: NA
j_gene: TRBJ2-1
CDR3nt: TGTGCCAGCTCACCACCGACACCCACTTACAATGAGCAGTTCTTC
CDR3aa: CASSPPTPTYNEQFF

v_gene: TRBV7-2
d_gene: NA
abundance: NA
j_gene: TRBJ2-3
CDR3nt: TGTGCCAGCAGCTTAATACCGGACACAGATACGCAGTATTTT
CDR3aa: CASSLIPDTDTQYF

v_gene: TRBV7-9
d_gene: TRBD2
abundance: NA
j_gene: TRBJ2-1
CDR3nt: TGTGCCAGCAGCTTCCCCCGGGAGGGCCGCGACAATGAGCAGTTCTTC
CDR3aa: CASSFPREGRDNEQFF

v_gene: TRBV29-1
d_gene: NA
abundance: few
j_gene: TRBJ1-1
CDR3nt: TGCAGCGGAAACAGGGAAAACACTGAAGCTTTCTTT
CDR3aa: CSGNRENTEAFF

v_gene: TRBV2
d_gene: TRBD1
abundance: NA
j_gene: TRBJ1-1
CDR3nt: TGTGCCAGCAGTGAAGGAGGGGGCTCTGAAGCTTTCTTT
CDR3aa: CASSEGGGSEAFF

v_gene: TRBV19
d_gene: TRBD1
abundance: NA
j_gene: TRBJ2-7
CDR3nt: TGTGCCAGGCCTTGGACAGGTGAGCCCTACGAGCAGTACTTC
CDR3aa: CARPWTGEPYEQYF

v_gene: TRBV5-1
d_gene: TRBD1
abundance: NA
j_gene: TRBJ2-2
CDR3nt: TGCGCCAGCAGCCACGGGACAGGGGTCACCGGGGAGCTGTTTTTT
CDR3aa: CASSHGTGVTGELFF